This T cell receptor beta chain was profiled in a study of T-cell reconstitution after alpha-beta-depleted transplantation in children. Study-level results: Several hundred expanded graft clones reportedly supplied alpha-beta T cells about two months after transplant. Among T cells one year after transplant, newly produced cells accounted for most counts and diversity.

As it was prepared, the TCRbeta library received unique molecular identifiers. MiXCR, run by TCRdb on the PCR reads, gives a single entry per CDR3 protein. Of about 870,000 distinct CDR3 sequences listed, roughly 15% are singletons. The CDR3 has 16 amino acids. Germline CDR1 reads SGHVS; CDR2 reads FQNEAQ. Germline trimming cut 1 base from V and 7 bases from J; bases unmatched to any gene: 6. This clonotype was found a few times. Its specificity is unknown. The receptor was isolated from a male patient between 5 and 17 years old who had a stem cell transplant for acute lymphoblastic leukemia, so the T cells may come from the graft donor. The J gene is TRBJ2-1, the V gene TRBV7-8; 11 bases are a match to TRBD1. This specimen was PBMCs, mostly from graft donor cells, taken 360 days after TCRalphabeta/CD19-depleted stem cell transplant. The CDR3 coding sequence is TGTGCCAGCAGCTTAGGGACAGGGGGCTTCGGGAATGAGCAGTTCTTC. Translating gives CASSLGTGGFGNEQFF.